These 28 T cell receptor beta chains share one sample of origin, sequenced in a study of T cell responses to AZD1222 COVID-19 vaccine. Sequenced by immunoSEQ multiplex PCR; TCRdb stores in-frame clones only, minus some. The top ten clones hold over 8.5% of a sample with approximately 120,000 clones, around 89% of them seen once. The material was peripheral blood, obtained on day 0 of MenACWY control vaccination. The receptors stem from an adult in good health.

This clone was recorded once. The rearrangement uses TRBV5-1 and TRBJ2-1; 11 bases align to TRBD2. From germline, CDR1 is SGHRS and CDR2 YFSETQ. The CDR3 runs to 16 residues. Unmatched junction bases numbered 9, after V lost 4 bases and J lost 6 bases. The CDR3 spells CASSEIAGGPGNEQFF. The CDR3 DNA sequence: TGCGCCAGCAGCGAAATAGCGGGAGGGCCCGGCAATGAGCAGTTCTTC.

V and J are TRBV5-8 and TRBJ2-1, with TRBD1 matching over 8 bases. Germline V gene lookup returns CDR1 SGHTS and CDR2 YDEGEE. The CDR3 length is 17 residues. J was trimmed by 8 bases and V by 2 bases; bases with no gene match: 15. This CDR3 reads CASSFLTGVSPRDEQFF. In nucleotides, the CDR3 is TGTGCCAGCAGCTTCCTGACAGGGGTATCTCCGCGAGATGAGCAGTTCTTC.

The chain recombines TRBV6-5 with TRBJ2-7, with TRBD2 matching 7 bases. The CDR3 runs to 16 residues. Germline loops: CDR1 MNHEY, CDR2 SVGAGI. Trimming removed 0 bases from V and 7 bases from J; junction bases left unmatched: 12. CDR3 in amino acids: CASSYSGWEGPWEQYF. The DNA for the CDR3 is TGTGCCAGCAGTTACTCGGGGTGGGAGGGCCCATGGGAGCAGTACTTC.

A few counts support this clone. This rearrangement joins TRBV18 to TRBJ1-1; TRBD1 agrees at 7 bases. Germline CDR1 and CDR2: KGHSH and LQKENI. The CDR3 has 15 amino acids. With 3 bases clipped from V and 0 bases from J, the junction kept 4 bases outside the gene matches. Here the CDR3 reads CASSPADRVNTEAFF. The CDR3 DNA is TGTGCCAGCTCACCCGCAGACAGGGTGAACACTGAAGCTTTCTTT.

V and J are TRBV7-9 and TRBJ2-1; TRBD2 agrees at 12 bases. Looked up from germline, CDR1 is SEHNR and CDR2 is FQNEAQ (reference sequence). The CDR3 spans 16 residues. Unmatched junction bases numbered 4, after V lost 1 base and J lost 6 bases. The CDR3 region is CASSLGLAGALNEQFF. The CDR3 DNA reads TGTGCCAGCAGCTTAGGACTAGCGGGAGCCCTCAATGAGCAGTTCTTC.

This clone showed up just once. The chain uses TRBV7-2 and TRBJ2-3; 7 bases are a match to TRBD1. The V segment lost 3 bases and the J segment 0 bases; nucleotides outside the gene matches: 9. Looked up from germline, CDR1 is SGHTA and CDR2 is FQGNSA. The CDR3 has 17 residues. CDR3 in DNA: TGTGCCAGCAGCTTCAGGACAGGCATCACTAGCACAGATACGCAGTATTTT. Its protein product is CASSFRTGITSTDTQYF.

The V gene is TRBV18, the J gene TRBJ1-1, with 9 bases identical to TRBD1. V was pared by 4 bases and J by 7 bases, with 1 base of the junction left unmatched. The CDR3 length is 12 residues. Germline assignment: CDR1 KGHSH and CDR2 LQKENI. The CDR3 DNA sequence: TGTGCCAGCTCACTGGGACAGGGTGAAGCTTTCTTT. Its translation is CASSLGQGEAFF.

The V call is TRBV6-2 or TRBV6-3, the J call TRBJ1-1; D ambiguous. Germline values: CDR1 MNHEY, CDR2 SVGEGT. The CDR3 covers 12 residues. V gave up 6 bases and J gave up 8 bases, with 13 bases separating them. The CDR3: CASSPTVGEAFF. CDR3 nucleotides: TGTGCCAGCAGCCCTACGGTAGGGGAAGCTTTCTTT.

The chain recombines TRBV2 with TRBJ2-1, with TRBD2 matching over 12 bases. Germline values: CDR1 SNHLY, CDR2 FYNNEI. This CDR3 is 15 amino acids long. After removal of 7 bases from V and 7 bases from J, the junction contained 8 bases not matched to a gene. CDR3 residues: CASNPASGRGNEQFF. In DNA, the CDR3 is TGTGCCAGCAATCCAGCTAGCGGGAGGGGTAATGAGCAGTTCTTC.

The chain has TRBV19 and TRBJ1-3; D is undetermined. The CDR3 consists of 16 residues. Trimming cost V 1 base and J 2 bases, with 12 bases left between them. Germline-derived CDR1 and CDR2 are LNHDA and SQIVND (reference sequence). In nucleotides, the CDR3 is TGTGCCAGTAGTATAGTAGGTATGGCACCTGGAAACACCATATATTTT. Its protein product is CASSIVGMAPGNTIYF.

The chain uses TRBV11-3 and TRBJ2-1; D possibly uses TRBD1 or TRBD2 (5 bases each). V was pared by 2 bases and J by 4 bases, with 12 bases between. The CDR3 is made up of 15 amino acids. Germline lookup yields CDR1 SGHNT and CDR2 YENEEA. This chain's CDR3 is CASSLRGPKYNEQFF. The CDR3 region has the DNA TGTGCCAGCAGCTTAAGGGGACCGAAATACAATGAGCAGTTCTTC.

This clone was detected only once. The rearrangement uses TRBV9 and TRBJ1-3; D is uncertain. This CDR3 has 19 residues. V shed 0 bases and J shed 0 bases, with 19 bases lying between them. CDR1 and CDR2 from the germline V gene are SGDLS and YYNGEE. CDR3 protein: CASSVGVYPPGYSGNTIYF. For the CDR3, the DNA is TGTGCCAGCAGCGTAGGTGTGTATCCGCCGGGGTACTCTGGAAACACCATATATTTT.

V and J are TRBV7-3 and TRBJ2-7, with 7 bases aligning to TRBD2. Per germline, CDR1 SGHTA and CDR2 FQGTGA. The trim removed 5 bases at V and 0 bases at J, leaving 7 bases unmatched. This CDR3 is built from 15 residues. CDR3 protein: CASSLGLAVSYEQYF. The CDR3 region has the DNA TGTGCCAGCAGCCTCGGGCTAGCGGTCTCCTACGAGCAGTACTTC.

This clone has only a few counts. The V and J genes are TRBV5-8 and TRBJ1-4; no clear D gene. Germline V gene lookup returns CDR1 SGHTS and CDR2 YDEGEE. The CDR3 has 11 residues. V shed 0 bases and J shed 8 bases, with 2 bases lying between them. CDR3 sequence: CASSLAEKLFF. CDR3 sequence (DNA): TGTGCCAGCAGCTTGGCCGAAAAACTGTTTTTT.

A few counts support this clone. The chain has TRBV7-2 and TRBJ1-4, with a tentative D call TRBD1 (6 bases). The germline V and J ends were trimmed by 5 bases and 4 bases, with 14 bases remaining between them. The CDR3 spans 15 residues. The germline V gene encodes CDR1 SGHTA and CDR2 FQGNSA. CDR3 DNA: TGTGCCAGCAGCCGCCAGGGGACCGATAATGAAAAACTGTTTTTT. Its translation is CASSRQGTDNEKLFF.

V gene TRBV3-1 (or the pseudogene TRBV3-2) combines with J gene TRBJ1-1; D is unclear. The V gene lost 4 bases and the J gene lost 4 bases, with 10 bases spanning the gap. CDR1 is LGHDT, CDR2 YNNKEL, per germline (reference sequence). The CDR3 is 13 amino acids. CDR3 in DNA: TGTGCCAGCAGCCCCCGGTCGGGCACTGAAGCTTTCTTT. Translation gives CASSPRSGTEAFF.

The V and J genes are TRBV15 and TRBJ2-3, with TRBD2 as a possible D gene (8 bases). Deletions cut 1 base from V and 1 base from J, with 15 bases between. Germline CDR1 LNHNV, CDR2 YYDKDF (reference sequence). This CDR3 spans 17 amino acids. The CDR3 is CATSRGPGGGRTDTQYF. The CDR3 coding sequence is TGTGCCACCAGCAGAGGCCCGGGAGGGGGCCGCACAGATACGCAGTATTTT.

This chain links TRBV7-6 with TRBJ2-1; 9 bases line up with TRBD1. CDR1 SGHVS and CDR2 FNYEAQ come from the germline V gene. The CDR3 runs to 18 residues. J gave up 8 bases and V 1 base, and 15 bases lay outside the gene matches. The CDR3 is CASSLGPTGGLPQDEQFF. The CDR3 DNA follows: TGTGCCAGCAGCTTAGGGCCCACAGGGGGCCTCCCTCAGGATGAGCAGTTCTTC.

V and J are TRBV4-2 and TRBJ1-2; D not certain. The CDR3 spans 15 residues. V was clipped by 0 bases and J by 1 base, with 9 bases between them. Germline lookup yields CDR1 LGHNA and CDR2 YNFKEQ. CDR3 in DNA: TGTGCCAGCAGCCAAGACGAGAGGGTTAACTATGGCTACACCTTC. Its translation is CASSQDERVNYGYTF.

V gene TRBV3-1 (or the pseudogene TRBV3-2) combines with J gene TRBJ1-6, with unresolved D. CDR3 size: 15 residues. Germline CDR1 reads LGHDT; CDR2 reads YNNKEL (reference sequence). V was shortened by 3 bases and J by 9 bases, with 15 bases between the two germline ends. CDR3 sequence reads: CASSQERTPISPLHF. CDR3 DNA: TGTGCCAGCAGCCAGGAACGGACGCCGATTTCACCCCTCCACTTT.

The chain recombines TRBV2 with TRBJ1-2; D is unclear. V dropped 4 bases and J dropped 8 bases, with 11 bases sitting between them. From germline, CDR1 is SNHLY and CDR2 FYNNEI. The CDR3 covers 12 residues. The CDR3 loop reads CASSASGVGYTF. The CDR3, as DNA: TGTGCCAGCAGTGCGTCCGGGGTCGGCTACACCTTC.

The V gene is TRBV9, the J gene TRBJ2-5; 10 bases are a match to TRBD2. Per germline, CDR1 SGDLS and CDR2 YYNGEE. V dropped 2 bases and J dropped 3; count of bases not matched to a gene: 4. This CDR3 comprises 15 residues. The CDR3 reads CASSVLAGEKETQYF. The CDR3 nucleotides read TGTGCCAGCAGCGTTCTAGCGGGAGAAAAAGAGACCCAGTACTTC.

This chain connects TRBV7-9 to TRBJ2-7; D uncertain. Trimming removed 5 bases at V and 6 bases at J, with 11 bases between. The CDR3 extends over 12 amino acids. Germline values: CDR1 SEHNR, CDR2 FQNEAQ (reference sequence). CDR3 sequence: CASSNKVGEQYF. DNA for the CDR3: TGTGCCAGCAGCAACAAGGTGGGCGAGCAGTACTTC.

The J gene is TRBJ2-2, the V gene TRBV13; tentative D call: TRBD2 (5 bases). Germline CDR1 and CDR2: PRHDT and FYEKMQ (reference sequence). V lost 5 bases and J 4 bases, leaving 17 bases between the germline ends. The CDR3 has 16 amino acids. This CDR3 reads CASSNLSGEFTGELFF. The CDR3 region has the DNA TGTGCCAGCAGCAACCTAAGCGGAGAATTCACCGGGGAGCTGTTTTTT.

CDR3 amino acids: CASSPLPAGGREQYF. The CDR3, as DNA: TGTGCCAGCTCACCCCTTCCAGCGGGAGGGAGGGAGCAGTACTTC. This sequence joins TRBV18 and TRBJ2-7, with 10 bases that match TRBD2. V trimming: 3 bases; J trimming: 7 bases; junction bases outside the gene matches: 9. Looked up from germline, CDR1 is KGHSH and CDR2 is LQKENI. This CDR3 has 15 amino acids.

This clone was observed once. The chain joins TRBV10-3 to TRBJ2-7; 11 bases are shared with TRBD2. This CDR3 comprises 15 residues. The junction had 8 bases not matched to a gene; V was cut back by 6 bases and J by 4 bases. The V gene's germline CDR1 is ENHRY and CDR2 SYGVKD. The CDR3 DNA is TGTGCCATCAGCCCCCAGCTAGCGGGAGGATACGAGCAGTACTTC. It yields the protein CAISPQLAGGYEQYF.

The rearrangement joins TRBV5-1 to TRBJ2-5; TRBD2 agrees at 14 bases. Germline-derived CDR1 and CDR2 are SGHRS and YFSETQ. The V segment lost 5 bases and the J segment 4 bases; nucleotides outside the gene matches: 4. The CDR3 covers 15 residues. The CDR3 region has the DNA TGCGCCAGCAGGCCCGGGACTAGCGGGGGAGAGACCCAGTACTTC. This sequence encodes CASRPGTSGGETQYF.

This rearrangement joins TRBV7-6 to TRBJ2-3; D is tentatively TRBD1 or TRBD2 (5 bases each). Trimming took 1 base from V and 5 from J, leaving 10 bases between them. This CDR3 has 14 residues. Germline-derived CDR1 and CDR2 are SGHVS and FNYEAQ. CDR3: CASSLVRGEDTQYF. CDR3 nucleotides: TGTGCCAGCAGCTTAGTTCGAGGGGAAGATACGCAGTATTTT.